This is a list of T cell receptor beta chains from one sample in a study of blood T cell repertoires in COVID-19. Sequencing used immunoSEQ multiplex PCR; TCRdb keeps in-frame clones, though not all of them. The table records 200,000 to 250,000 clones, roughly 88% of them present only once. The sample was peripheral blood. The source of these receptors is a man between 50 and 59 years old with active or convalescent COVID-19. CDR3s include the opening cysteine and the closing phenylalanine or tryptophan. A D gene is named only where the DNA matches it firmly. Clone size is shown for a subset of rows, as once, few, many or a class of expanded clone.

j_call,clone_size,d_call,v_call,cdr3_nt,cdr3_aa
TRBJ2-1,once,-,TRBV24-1,TGTGCCACCAGTGATTTGCCGGGTAGACAGGGACTCAATGAGCAGTTCTTC,CATSDLPGRQGLNEQFF
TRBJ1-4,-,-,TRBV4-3,TGCGCCAGCAGCCAAGACCAGGTCGGCGAAAAACTGTTTTTT,CASSQDQVGEKLFF
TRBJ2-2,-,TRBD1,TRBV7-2,TGTGCCAGCAGCTTTTCCGGGGACAGGGCCCTCACCGGGGAGCTGTTTTTT,CASSFSGDRALTGELFF
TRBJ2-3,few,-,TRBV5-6,TGTGCCAGCAGTCCAACGGGGGATACGCAGTATTTT,CASSPTGDTQYF
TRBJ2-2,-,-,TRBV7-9,TGTGCCAGCAGCTTAAGCGGAGCGAACACCGGGGAGCTGTTTTTT,CASSLSGANTGELFF
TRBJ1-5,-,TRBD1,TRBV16,TGTGCCAGCAGCCACGGGACAGCTAATCAGCCCCAGCATTTT,CASSHGTANQPQHF
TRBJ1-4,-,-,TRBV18,TGTGCCAGCTCACCATTTTCCGGGACAACTAATGAAAAACTGTTTTTT,CASSPFSGTTNEKLFF
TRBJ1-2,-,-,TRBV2,TGTGCCAGCAGTGCTGAGGAGATGTTGGGCTACACCTTC,CASSAEEMLGYTF
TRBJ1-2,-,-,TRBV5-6,TGTGCCAGCAGCACAGGCCCCTATGGCTACACCTTC,CASSTGPYGYTF
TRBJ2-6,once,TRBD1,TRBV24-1,TGTGCCACCAGTGATTTGCCTGGGACAGGGCCTGGGGCCAACGTCCTGACTTTC,CATSDLPGTGPGANVLTF
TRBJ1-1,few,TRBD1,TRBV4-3,TGCGCCAGCAGGCCTGACAGGGATTTGAACACTGAAGCTTTCTTT,CASRPDRDLNTEAFF
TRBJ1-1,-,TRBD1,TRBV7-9,TGTGCCAGCAGCCCCCTGACAGGGTATCCTGAAGCTTTCTTT,CASSPLTGYPEAFF
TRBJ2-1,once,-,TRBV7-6,TGTGCCAGCAGCTTACAGAGTTGGACAGTCTCCTACAATGAGCAGTTCTTC,CASSLQSWTVSYNEQFF
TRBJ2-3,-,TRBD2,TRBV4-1,TGCGCCAGCAGCCAGGGGACTAGCGGGGGAGATACGCAGTATTTT,CASSQGTSGGDTQYF
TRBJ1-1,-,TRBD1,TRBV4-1,TGCGCCAGCAGCCAAGATCGGACAGGGTACACTGAAGCTTTCTTT,CASSQDRTGYTEAFF
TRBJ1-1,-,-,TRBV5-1,TGCGCCAGCTTCCAAAATCCGGCAGGTGCAATGAACACTGAAGCTTTCTTT,CASFQNPAGAMNTEAFF
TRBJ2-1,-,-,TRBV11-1,TGTGCCAGCAGCTCCCTTAATGAGCAGTTCTTC,CASSSLNEQFF
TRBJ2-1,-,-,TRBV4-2,TGTGCCAGCAGCCAAGAAATGGGGCCAACGGTTGAGCAGTTCTTC,CASSQEMGPTVEQFF
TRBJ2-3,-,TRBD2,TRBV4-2,TGTGCCAGCAGGGCGGGGGGGAACACAGATACGCAGTATTTT,CASRAGGNTDTQYF
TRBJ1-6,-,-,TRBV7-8,TGTGCCAGCAGCCACCCAGGTCTCGACGCCTATAATTCACCCCTCCACTTT,CASSHPGLDAYNSPLHF
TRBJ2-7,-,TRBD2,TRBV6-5,TGTGCCAGCAGTTATTCAGGTAGCGGGAGAGACGAGCAGTACTTC,CASSYSGSGRDEQYF
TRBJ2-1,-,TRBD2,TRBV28,TGTGCCAGCAGTACAGCGGGAGGGCCTTTCATTGAGCAGTTCTTC,CASSTAGGPFIEQFF
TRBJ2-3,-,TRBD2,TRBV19,TGTGCCAGTAGTAGTAATAAGCGGGGGGGCCCAGATACGCAGTATTTT,CASSSNKRGGPDTQYF
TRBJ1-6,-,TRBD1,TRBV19,TGTGCCAACGCGCTCCCCCCGGGACAGGGTAAGTCACCCCTCCACTTT,CANALPPGQGKSPLHF
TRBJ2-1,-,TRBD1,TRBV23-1,TGCGCCAGCAGTCAATCCCACTACCACCCCTTCCGTCACAGGGGAGTGGAGAATGAGCAGTTCTTC,CASSQSHYHPFRHRGVENEQFF
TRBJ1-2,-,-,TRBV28,TGTGCCAGCAGTTTTGCGGGATCCAACTATGGCTACACCTTC,CASSFAGSNYGYTF
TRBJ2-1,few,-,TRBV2,TGTGCCAGCAGTGAAGAGGGGTGGGGTGAGCAGTTCTTC,CASSEEGWGEQFF
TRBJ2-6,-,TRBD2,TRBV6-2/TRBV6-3,TGTGCCAGCAGTTCTCGACTAGCGTCTGGGGCCAACGTCCTGACTTTC,CASSSRLASGANVLTF
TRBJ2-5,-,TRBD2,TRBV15,TGTGCCACCAGCAGAGGCGATGTAGCGGGGGTGGTTAGATCGAGAGAGACCCAGTACTTC,CATSRGDVAGVVRSRETQYF
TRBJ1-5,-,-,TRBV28,TGTGCCAGCAGTTTGATACAGGTTAGCAATCAGCCCCAGCATTTT,CASSLIQVSNQPQHF